Listed here are 22 T cell receptor beta chains from one sample, sequenced in a study of blood T cells in healthy people across ages. Combining a sample-barcoded 5' primer with a J-beta primer mix, a second PCR ran for roughly 7 to 11 cycles. TCRdb re-called the 5' RACE reads with MiXCR, one entry per CDR3 protein. The table records hundreds of thousands of distinct CDR3 sequences, under 25% of them present only once. Sequencing was done on a sample of blood. These receptors all stem from a man between 65 and 80 years old in good health.

The J gene is TRBJ1-6, the V gene TRBV9; possible D gene TRBD1, 5 bases. The germline V gene encodes CDR1 SGDLS and CDR2 YYNGEE. The V and J ends lost 0 bases and 11 bases respectively, with 12 bases between them. The CDR3 runs 14 residues. DNA for the CDR3: TGTGCCAGCAGCGTAGAGAGCCAGGGTACACCCCTCCACTTT. Residues: CASSVESQGTPLHF.

The chain couples TRBV18 to TRBJ1-5; 10 nucleotides match TRBD1. V lost 6 bases to trimming and J lost 5 bases; unmatched junction nucleotides: 4. This CDR3 is 14 amino acids long. Germline V lookup: CDR1 KGHSH, CDR2 LQKENI. DNA for the CDR3: TGTGCCAGCTCGCGACAGGGGGCTGATCAGCCCCAGCATTTT. Protein sequence: CASSRQGADQPQHF.

This chain joins TRBV10-3 and TRBJ2-5, with D unclear. CDR3 length: 15 residues. Trimming left V 3 bases short and J 5 bases short, with 16 bases between. The germline gives CDR1 ENHRY, CDR2 SYGVKD. CDR3 loop: CAISESGQQLETQYF. Here the CDR3 DNA reads TGTGCCATCAGTGAATCCGGGCAACAGCTCGAGACCCAGTACTTC.

A remark on this clonotype: A read error may produce the germline difference seen at one junction end. The chain uses TRBV7-6 and TRBJ2-5, with 9 bases that match TRBD2. The CDR3 totals 16 residues. Germline V CDR1 and CDR2: SGHVS, FNYEAQ. The CDR3 DNA follows: TGTGCCGGCAGCTTAGGGGGCGGGGGGGTTCAAGAGACCCAGTACTTC. Translating it yields CAGSLGGGGVQETQYF.

This clonotype was counted once. This sequence may be a read error, since a much larger clone differs from it by one base. The chain combines TRBV12-3 or TRBV12-4 with TRBJ2-2, with 8 bases aligning to TRBD1. The CDR3 sequence is 14 residues long. The CDR3: CASKSTGDTGALFF. The CDR3 DNA reads TGTGCCAGCAAGTCGACAGGGGACACCGGGGCGCTGTTTTTT.

The chain carries TRBV6-5 and TRBJ2-5, with TRBD2 as a possible D gene (6 bases). V was shortened by 6 bases and J by 5 bases, with 16 bases between the two germline ends. CDR1 and CDR2 from the germline V gene are MNHEY and SVGAGI. The CDR3 length is 14 residues. CDR3 nucleotides: TGTGCCAGCAGGGTCGGAGGGGTCCAGGAGACCCAGTACTTC. Translating it yields CASRVGGVQETQYF.

This clonotype has a count of ten or more. CDR3 nucleotides: TGTGCCAGCAGCCTGTTCTCTGGGGCCAACGTCCTGACTTTC. Amino acids: CASSLFSGANVLTF. The chain recombines TRBV6-4 with TRBJ2-6, with unresolved D. Trimming pared 6 bases from V and 0 bases from J, leaving 6 bases between. The CDR3 consists of 14 residues. CDR1 is MRHNA and CDR2 is SNTAGT in the germline V gene.

The table lists this clonotype with a few counts. This chain joins TRBV28 and TRBJ2-2, with D perhaps TRBD2 (6 bases). Germline CDR1 is MDHEN and CDR2 is SYDVKM. Trimming cost V 5 bases and J 5 bases, with 15 bases left between them. The CDR3 loop spans 15 amino acids. The CDR3 DNA is TGTGCCAGCAGTGTGTTCGGGGGAAGGACCGGGGAGCTGTTTTTT. This encodes CASSVFGGRTGELFF.

This chain joins TRBV28 and TRBJ2-1; D tentatively fits TRBD1 or TRBD2 (6 bases each). Trimming removed 5 bases from V and 7 bases from J, with 15 bases in between. The V gene's germline CDR1 is MDHEN and CDR2 SYDVKM. The CDR3 covers 14 residues. CDR3 in amino acids: CASSQAGEVNEQFF. The CDR3 nucleotides are TGTGCCAGCAGTCAGGCAGGGGAGGTGAATGAGCAGTTCTTC.

This clonotype showed up just a few times. The chain uses TRBV3-1 and TRBJ2-4; TRBD1 matches at 8 bases. V lost 0 bases, J lost 5 bases, and 6 bases stayed unmatched. This CDR3 comprises 16 residues. Germline CDR1 is LGHDT and CDR2 is YNNKEL (reference sequence). The CDR3 loop is CASSQDSGQGENIQYF. The CDR3 DNA is TGTGCCAGCAGCCAAGATTCCGGACAGGGCGAAAACATTCAGTACTTC.

In this sample, this clonotype turned up a few times. A much larger clone differs from this one at a single base, so this may be a read error. This chain uses TRBV28 with TRBJ2-7; the D gene is possibly TRBD1 (6 bases). Germline V CDR1 and CDR2: MDHEN, SYDVKM. This CDR3 spans 13 amino acids. This CDR3 is CASRLGHSYAQYF. DNA for the CDR3: TGTGCCAGCAGATTGGGACACTCCTACGCGCAGTACTTC.

The rearrangement uses TRBV27 and TRBJ2-7, with TRBD2 identical over 7 bases. Germline V CDR1 and CDR2: MNHEY, SMNVEV (reference sequence). Trimming took 4 bases from V and 4 from J; bases not matched to a gene: 13. This CDR3 has 16 amino acids. The CDR3 is CASSSSAWTSLYEQYF. The DNA for the CDR3 is TGTGCCAGCAGTTCCAGTGCCTGGACTAGTCTTTACGAGCAGTACTTC.

There are a few counts of this clonotype. The chain employs TRBV7-2 and TRBJ1-3, with 10 nucleotides matching TRBD1. The CDR3 extends over 15 amino acids. J was trimmed by 7 bases and V by 6 bases; bases with no gene match: 9. Germline V gene sequence: CDR1 SGHTA, CDR2 FQGNSA. The CDR3 loop reads CASRDIRTGGNTIYF. As DNA, the CDR3 is TGTGCCAGCAGAGATATCCGGACAGGGGGGAACACCATATATTTT.

This clonotype was counted only a few times. The V and J genes are TRBV7-9 and TRBJ2-1; TRBD1 matches 9 bases. The germline CDR1 and CDR2 sequences are SEHNR and FQNEAQ (reference sequence). Germline trimming cut 5 bases from V and 6 bases from J; bases unmatched to any gene: 14. The CDR3 is 17 amino acids. CDR3 DNA sequence: TGTGCCAGCAGCCAAAATCGGCCGGGACAGGGTGGCAATGAGCAGTTCTTC. Its protein is CASSQNRPGQGGNEQFF.

This clonotype occurred a few times. In nucleotides, the CDR3 is TGTGCCAGCAGCCATGACCCTGGACGGAACACAGATACGCAGTATTTT. It translates to CASSHDPGRNTDTQYF. V gene TRBV4-2 combines with J gene TRBJ2-3; D remains ambiguous. CDR1 and CDR2 (germline): LGHNA, YNFKEQ. V was trimmed by 3 bases and J by 2 bases, leaving 15 bases between them. The CDR3 is 16 residues long.

The chain carries TRBV19 and TRBJ2-1; a possible D gene is TRBD1 (5 bases). Trimming cost V 6 bases and J 3 bases, with 12 bases left between them. The CDR3 sequence is 14 residues long. Germline V gene lookup returns CDR1 LNHDA and CDR2 SQIVND (reference sequence). The CDR3 DNA follows: TGTGCCAGTAGGAATGTAGGGGTCTACAATGAGCAGTTCTTC. It codes for CASRNVGVYNEQFF. Full variable domain (remainder filled in from reference TRBV19 and TRBJ2-1): DGGITQSPKYLFRKEGQNVTLSCEQNLNHDAMYWYRQDPGQGLRLIYYSQIVNDFQKGDIAEGYSVSREKKESFPLTVTSAQKNPTAFYLCASRNVGVYNEQFFGPGTRLTVL.

Notes on this clonotype: A read error may produce the germline difference seen at one junction end. CDR3: CGATNRVKNTDTQYF. The CDR3 DNA reads TGCGGTGCCACTAACAGGGTAAAGAACACAGATACGCAGTATTTT. This chain connects TRBV20-1 to TRBJ2-3, with D possibly TRBD1 on 6 matching bases. CDR3 length: 15 amino acids. Germline lookup yields CDR1 DFQATT and CDR2 SNEGSKA (reference sequence).

A note on this clonotype: The junction shows a germline mismatch at one end, possibly a read error. The V and J genes are TRBV29-1 and TRBJ2-1; D is undetermined. CDR3 length equals 14 residues. Per the germline V gene, CDR1 is SQVTM and CDR2 is ANQGSEA. CDR3 sequence: CSVWAPSSYNERFF. In nucleotides, the CDR3 is TGCAGCGTTTGGGCCCCGTCCTCCTACAATGAGCGGTTCTTC.

Comment on this clonotype: At one end, the junction sequence differs from germline, possibly due to a read error. The genes are TRBV5-1 and TRBJ1-3, with D possibly matching TRBD1 (5 bases). Germline loops: CDR1 SGHRS, CDR2 YFSETQ. The CDR3 has 17 amino acids. This CDR3 is CASSGGERISSRNTIYF. The CDR3 nucleotides are TGCGCCAGCAGCGGGGGAGAGCGGATCTCCTCTAGAAACACCATATATTTT.

There are many counts of this clonotype. V gene TRBV2 combines with J gene TRBJ2-2; 9 nucleotides match TRBD1. V trimming: 6 bases; J trimming: 5 bases; junction bases outside the gene matches: 4. From germline, CDR1 is SNHLY and CDR2 FYNNEI. CDR3 size: 14 residues. For the CDR3, the DNA is TGTGCCAGCAGGGGACAGGGTACGACCGGGGAGCTGTTTTTT. Its protein is CASRGQGTTGELFF.

The count of this clonotype is one. CDR3: CATSRDKEVEFF. The CDR3 DNA reads as TGTGCCACCAGCAGAGATAAAGAGGTGGAGTTCTTC. This sequence joins TRBV15 and TRBJ2-1, with no clear D. Trimming cost V 0 bases and J 14 bases, with 11 bases left between them. CDR3 size: 12 residues. The germline CDR1 and CDR2 sequences are LNHNV and YYDKDF (reference sequence).

The chain links TRBV7-2 to TRBJ1-1; D may be TRBD1 (6 bases). This CDR3 has 15 amino acids. Germline lookup yields CDR1 SGHTA and CDR2 FQGNSA. The V end lost 5 bases, the J end lost 1 base, and 14 bases lay between the germline ends. CDR3 DNA: TGTGCCAGCAGCCCCGGACAGAATAAGAACACTGAAGCTTTCTTT. It encodes CASSPGQNKNTEAFF.